A selection of T cell receptor beta chains follows, all from one sample in a study of T cell changes during pregnancy in multiple sclerosis. This table comes from immunoSEQ multiplex PCR, and its TCRdb copy is limited to in-frame clones, with some not included. The table lists approximately 51,000 clones, approximately 94% of them singletons. The sample was CD4+ T cells from peripheral blood mononuclear cells, taken in the second trimester of pregnancy. These receptors were taken from a female donor with multiple sclerosis, enrolled in a pregnancy study. Each CDR3 is given with its conserved first and last residue. Fields, in order: clone size, J gene, V gene, CDR3 protein. Clone size is shown for a subset of rows, as once, few, many or a class of expanded clone.

few | TRBJ1-4 | TRBV7-8 | CASSVDLLQGRSAEKLFF
. | TRBJ1-1 | TRBV30 | CAWSATRFEAFF
. | TRBJ1-6 | TRBV14 | CASRPQGENSPLHF
few | TRBJ1-2 | TRBV15 | CATSITGRGDYGYTF
. | TRBJ2-7 | TRBV7-2 | CASSLRESYEQYF
. | TRBJ1-5 | TRBV2 | CASREGQVNQPQHF
once | TRBJ2-7 | TRBV10-3 | CAICNTLTSGFGYEQYF
. | TRBJ2-7 | TRBV15 | CATSRQQGSSYEQYF
. | TRBJ1-1 | TRBV5-6 | CASAGYANTEAFF
. | TRBJ1-2 | TRBV4-3 | CASSQDDSIYGYTF
. | TRBJ2-3 | TRBV6-6 | CASSQTGGPTDTQYF
. | TRBJ1-3 | TRBV7-2 | CASSAGGWTGSGNTIYF
once | TRBJ2-2 | TRBV9 | CASSETGTNTGELFF
. | TRBJ2-1 | TRBV4-3 | CASSQEPSSYNEQFF
. | TRBJ2-7 | TRBV30 | CAWSRGQGPAYEQYF
few | TRBJ2-7 | TRBV19 | CASSFRQSPEQYF
few | TRBJ2-7 | TRBV7-2 | CASSLVVQGKYEQYF
. | TRBJ2-1 | TRBV6-5 | CASSYMDRGPNEQFF
. | TRBJ2-7 | TRBV30 | CAWRCGVKAYEQYF
. | TRBJ1-2 | TRBV30 | CAWSGGSGAPLMETF
. | TRBJ2-7 | TRBV30 | CAWSVLNWSYEQYF
few | TRBJ1-1 | TRBV7-9 | CASSLGGREVAEAFF
. | TRBJ1-2 | TRBV6-6 | CASGSTGLHYGYTF
. | TRBJ2-5 | TRBV6-5 | CASSPRLRQETQYF
. | TRBJ2-5 | TRBV7-9 | CASSFNGQETQYF
. | TRBJ1-1 | TRBV5-6 | CASSLVFRTEYMNTEAFF
. | TRBJ2-3 | TRBV5-6 | CASSLRQGTDTQYF
once | . | TRBV10-3 | CAIGQRTYEQYF
. | TRBJ1-4 | TRBV6-5 | CASSTYGQGARGLFF
. | TRBJ2-6 | TRBV18 | CASSPQAGTGSSGANVLTF
. | TRBJ2-1 | TRBV14 | CASSQGQGSYNEQFF
. | TRBJ2-3 | TRBV4-3 | CASSQGLAGITDTQYF
. | TRBJ1-1 | TRBV12-5 | CASGLVGFLGGPEAFF
. | TRBJ2-2 | TRBV19 | CASRPGSGTGELFF
. | TRBJ2-4 | TRBV5-5 | CASSSGTGQKNIQYF
. | TRBJ2-2 | TRBV7-6 | CASSLDFRGAGPGELFF
. | TRBJ2-3 | TRBV5-4 | CASSAGTRRADTQYF
few | TRBJ1-1 | TRBV9 | CASSVVIGDTEAFF
. | TRBJ2-1 | TRBV7-6 | CASSLGPSGGYNEQFF
. | TRBJ1-2 | TRBV4-3 | CASSQDLGRGSYGYTF
. | TRBJ2-7 | TRBV11-2 | CASSFAGGYSYEQYF
. | TRBJ1-5 | TRBV9 | CASSSRQGRGQPQHF
. | TRBJ2-5 | TRBV12-5 | CASGWGGETQYF
. | TRBJ1-2 | TRBV19 | CASLRTGRNRDNYGYTF
. | TRBJ1-3 | TRBV7-2 | CASSLAGASGNTIYF
. | TRBJ1-1 | TRBV9 | CASSVQSEAFF
. | TRBJ2-1 | TRBV11-1 | CASEKRASANNEQFF
. | TRBJ2-2 | TRBV2 | CASRADRGWTGELFF
. | TRBJ2-3 | TRBV7-6 | CASSLGASGFSSTDTQYF
. | TRBJ1-6 | TRBV6-6 | CASRPTGGPYNSPLHF
. | TRBJ1-5 | TRBV28 | CASSPQTGGGQPQHF
. | TRBJ1-2 | TRBV10-3 | CAIRSPLTGGMGYGYTF
. | TRBJ1-2 | TRBV5-1 | CASSLGQLAEGYTF
. | TRBJ1-1 | TRBV19 | CASRWRARNTEAFF
. | TRBJ2-7 | TRBV5-1 | CASSLALAGVYEQYF
. | TRBJ2-3 | TRBV7-2 | CASSLTRGQTDTQYF